This T cell receptor (beta chain) was documented in a study of blood T cell repertoires in COVID-19. About the study: The origin of the acute and convalescent COVID-19 samples was the United States, Italy and Spain. T cells, B-cell-depleted T cells, or PBMCs provided the cDNA or gDNA that served as material.

As processed by the authors: Reference gene primer amplification yielded estimated nucleated cell counts. The table came from immunoSEQ multiplex PCR; TCRdb's copy has only in-frame clones and leaves some out. V, J and clone size were drawn from that table, and D and trimming were deduced from the DNA. Here the sample spans tens of thousands of clones, roughly 90% being singletons. Trimming removed 7 bases from V and 2 bases from J, with 17 bases in between. This CDR3 is built from 15 residues. CDR1 and CDR2 from the germline V gene are SQVTM and ANQGSEA. The source material was peripheral blood. V usage is TRBV29-1 and J usage is TRBJ2-2, with a possible D match to TRBD2 (5 bases). The TCR was taken from a human donor in a cohort sampled during active COVID-19. CDR3 protein: CSAAGGFINTGELFF. In nucleotides, the CDR3 is TGCAGCGCTGCAGGCGGGTTTATAAACACCGGGGAGCTGTTTTTT.